What follows describes a single T cell receptor (beta chain). The entry originates in a study of blood T cell repertoires in COVID-19. Across the study: Two negative PCRs, clearance, or symptom resolution characterized the recovered Cohort 3 donors.

This CDR3 spans 16 amino acids. Germline CDR1 is SQVTM and CDR2 is ANQGSEA. J gave up 1 base and V 8 bases, and 12 bases lay outside the gene matches. Sequencing used immunoSEQ multiplex PCR; TCRdb keeps in-frame clones, though not all of them. The profile shows 350,000 to 400,000 clones, about 90% of them singletons. This clonotype was obtained from a man aged 35-49 years in a cohort exposed to, infected with or recovered from COVID-19 (not recorded which). The V gene is TRBV29-1, the J gene TRBJ2-3, with 10 positions matching TRBD2. Sequenced input: PBMCs or T cells enriched from blood (not recorded which). Here the CDR3 reads CSSSGSKLGGTDTQYF. DNA for the CDR3: TGCAGCTCTAGCGGGAGTAAATTAGGCGGCACAGATACGCAGTATTTT.